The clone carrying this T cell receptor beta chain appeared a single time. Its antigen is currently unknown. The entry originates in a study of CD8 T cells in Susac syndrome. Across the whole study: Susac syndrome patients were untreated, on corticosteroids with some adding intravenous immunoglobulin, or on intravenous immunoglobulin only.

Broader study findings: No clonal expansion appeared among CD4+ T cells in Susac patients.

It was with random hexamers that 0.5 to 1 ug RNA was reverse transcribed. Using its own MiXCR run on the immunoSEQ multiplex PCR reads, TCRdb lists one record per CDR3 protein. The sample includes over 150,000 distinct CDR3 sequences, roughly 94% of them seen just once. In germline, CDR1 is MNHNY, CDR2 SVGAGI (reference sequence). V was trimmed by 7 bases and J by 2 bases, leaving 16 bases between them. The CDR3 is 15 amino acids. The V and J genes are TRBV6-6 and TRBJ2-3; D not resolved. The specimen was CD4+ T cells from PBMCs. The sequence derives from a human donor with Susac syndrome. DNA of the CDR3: TGTGCCAGCAAAAAAACTGACACGTCCACAGATACGCAGTATTTT. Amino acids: CASKKTDTSTDTQYF.